This paragraph reports one T cell receptor (beta chain). Its target antigen remains unknown. Per-base quality was not reported, and no clone a single base away is much larger than it. The sample belongs to a study of shared clonotypes between healthy human individuals (dated by TCRdb to about 2020). About the study as a whole: Two women and three men aged 18 to 49 years were included in the cohort. For each donor, three plates each were used for CD4 naive and CD4 memory, two plates were used for CD8 naive, and one plate was used for CD8 memory. To estimate repertoire size and how much clonotype sharing occurs between individuals, the study deeply sequenced the blood TCR repertoires of roughly 5 healthy adults. Libraries were prepared and TCR repertoires were sequenced by different laboratories using diverse techniques, in order to increase sequencing depth and limit assay-specific biases. Each donor's leukapheresis produced roughly between about 0.8 and 8.9 billion PBMCs. The full study reports these points: Estimated clonotype richness was generally larger for naive than for memory subsets. Because the study included a small number of donors, the genetic and exposure-history diversity represented was limited. Higher generation probabilities were observed for clonotypes shared by all four sorted-subset donors than for non-shared clonotypes. Based on pairwise subsampling, the degree of clonotype sharing among donors was expected to be affected by sequencing depth. When several donors were compared, the shared fraction of clonotypes was about 5% for naive CD4, less than 4% for naive CD8, 2% to 2.5% for memory CD4, and 0.4% for memory CD8. Rarefaction of sorted-subset datasets indicated incomplete sequencing despite the large sequencing depth. Sampling was restricted to blood, and TCR repertoires in tissues likely differ from the TCR repertoires found in blood.

The germline V gene (reference sequence) gives CDR1 as SGHKS and CDR2 as YYEKEE. The V end gives up 5 bases and the J end 4 bases, leaving 6 bases in the junction not matched to a gene. Spanning cysteine to phenylalanine, the CDR3 consists of 14 amino acids. Of all the DNA, just the CDR3 is kept, 42 bases in frame from base 1. The donors were healthy, HIV-negative adults with no recently reported acute infections or vaccinations. Every donor was a Caucasian adult living in Nashville, Tennessee, USA. CD4+ T cells were enriched by magnetic negative selection, after which naive cells were positively selected on CD45RA and the negative fraction was taken as the memory subset. Blood was obtained by leukapheresis, after which PBMCs were separated by Ficoll-Histopaque density gradient centrifugation and cryopreserved in liquid nitrogen vapor phase. Analytical flow cytometry was used to check the purity and quantity of each magnetically sorted T cell population. From each sorted fraction, genomic DNA was isolated and quantified by UV absorbance on a Nanodrop 2000c.

Using the deep immunoSEQ assay, multiplex PCR amplified TCR CDR3 regions from genomic DNA. Genomic DNA extracted from each cell subset was distributed evenly over all wells of several immunoSEQ 96-well plates, and each plate served as one replicate. For sorted subsets, each replicate PCR was loaded with 200 ng genomic DNA, equivalent to about 30,000 T cell genomes. The purified libraries were quantified using a Qubit 3.0 fluorometer, sized with a Bioanalyzer 2100, and then quantified again using the KAPA Library Quantification kit. Every immunoSEQ 96-well plate was sequenced on a dedicated single-read 150-cycle Illumina NextSeq 550 flow cell. The source study handled its data this way. Because the immunoSEQ output held only junctional sequences and lacked quality scores, the filtering could not match the filtering applied to full-length reads. Sequences were annotated with PyIR, a Python wrapper for IgBLAST v1.9, and V/J genes and CDR3 were assigned using IMGT germline references. Reads were filtered out if the reads had weak V/J assignments (E-value above 1e-6), no CDR3, stop codons, out-of-frame junctions, or ambiguous translated residues. V3J clonotypes were defined by identical inferred V gene, J gene, and CDR3 amino acid sequence. Percentage overlap between repertoires was computed as shared unique clonotypes divided by the size of the smaller repertoire. RTK rarefaction, the Chao1 estimator, and Recon v2.1 estimates of unobserved clonotypes were used to assess repertoire richness. Generation probabilities for all TCRbeta clonotypes obtained by the gDNA method from a few donors were computed using OLGA. The immuneACCESS repertoire file appears here via TCRdb, limited to in-frame rearrangements. These files lack a portion of the clones; in checked studies, under half of the deficit traces to unresolved V genes, and the cause of the others is not known. V, J and clone size are those of that table, while D and trimming were read from the DNA. The sample table contains approximately 1.5 million clones; only one count was recorded for 98% of them. Jointly, the top ten make up 0.36% of the sample.

The sequence derives from a man aged 30 to 39 in good health. This receptor chain uses TRBV5-5 and TRBJ1-5; 7 bases in between match TRBD1. Sequenced material: naive CD4+ T cells sorted from blood. The meaning of the sample's cell subset or site label: CD45RA+ positively selected. The DNA reads as follows: TGTGCCAGCAGTCGGGACAGCAGAAATCAGCCCCAGCATTTT. This sequence encodes CASSRDSRNQPQHF. Outside the CDR3, residues come from the reference TRBV5-5 and TRBJ1-5 proteins, so the full variable domain is: DAGVTQSPTHLIKTRGQQVTLRCSPISGHKSVSWYQQVLGQGPQFIFQYYEKEERGRGNFPDRFSARQFPNYSSELNVNALLLGDSALYLCASSRDSRNQPQHFGDGTRLSIL.